The next 24 T cell receptor beta chains were all read from a single sample in a study of blood T cell repertoires in COVID-19. Assay used: immunoSEQ multiplex PCR; TCRdb lists only in-frame clones, some missing. Counted here are almost 250,000 clones, around nine tenths occurring once; the ten biggest clones make up around 1.5%. The sequenced sample consisted of peripheral blood. Receptors originate from a woman between 55 and 75 years old who had recovered from COVID-19.

This chain joins TRBV6-1 and TRBJ1-1; 8 bases are shared with TRBD1. The CDR3 runs to 15 residues. Germline trimming cut 2 bases from V and 1 base from J; bases unmatched to any gene: 3. Germline values: CDR1 MNHNS, CDR2 SASEGT. The CDR3 here is CASSEQGAQNTEAFF. CDR3 nucleotides: TGTGCCAGCAGTGAACAGGGGGCGCAGAACACTGAAGCTTTCTTT.

The gene calls are TRBV12-3 or TRBV12-4 and TRBJ1-1; tentative D call: TRBD1 (5 bases). CDR3 size: 13 residues. V was pared by 8 bases and J by 4 bases, with 14 bases between. The CDR3 spells CASGDSVATEAFF. The CDR3 region has the DNA TGTGCCAGCGGCGACAGTGTTGCCACTGAAGCTTTCTTT.

The V gene is TRBV3-1 (or the pseudogene TRBV3-2), the J gene TRBJ2-5, with D maybe TRBD2 (6 bases). The CDR3 extends over 12 amino acids. The germline gives CDR1 LGHDT, CDR2 YNNKEL (reference sequence). V lost 4 bases and J lost 5, with 8 bases in between. The CDR3 coding sequence is TGTGCCAGCAGCCCCGGGGGTGAGACCCAGTACTTC. Its protein is CASSPGGETQYF.

This chain connects TRBV2 to TRBJ1-2, with 12 bases aligning to TRBD1. This CDR3 is 18 amino acids long. Trimming cost V 9 bases and J 2 bases; bases outside gene matches: 16. The germline gives CDR1 SNHLY, CDR2 FYNNEI. CDR3 in amino acids: CARNEDIGTGGRNYGYTF. DNA for the CDR3: TGTGCCAGAAACGAGGACATAGGGACAGGGGGCCGAAACTATGGCTACACCTTC.

A single count supports this clone. The chain combines TRBV2 with TRBJ1-1; D perhaps matches TRBD1 (6 bases). Germline lookup yields CDR1 SNHLY and CDR2 FYNNEI. Trimming removed 8 bases from V and 8 bases from J, with 18 bases in between. The CDR3 runs 13 residues. The CDR3: CASLGHTNMEAFF. The DNA for the CDR3 is TGTGCCAGCCTGGGACATACGAACATGGAAGCTTTCTTT. The variable domain in full, completed from reference TRBV2 and TRBJ1-1, reads EPEVTQTPSHQVTQMGQEVILRCVPISNHLYFYWYRQILGQKVEFLVSFYNNEISEKSEIFDDQFSVERPDGSNFTLKIRSTKLEDSAMYFCASLGHTNMEAFFGQGTRLTVV.

This chain joins TRBV4-3 and TRBJ2-2, with 8 positions matching TRBD1. The CDR3 has 15 amino acids. After removal of 6 bases from V and 6 bases from J, the junction contained 9 bases not matched to a gene. CDR1 is LGHNA and CDR2 is YSLEER in the germline V gene. The CDR3 coding sequence is TGCGCCAGCAGAAGGGTCCAGGGGGCATCCGGGGAGCTGTTTTTT. This gives the protein CASRRVQGASGELFF.

The chain uses TRBV28 and TRBJ2-7; weak D call: TRBD2 (5 bases). Germline CDR1 reads MDHEN; CDR2 reads SYDVKM. The CDR3 has 15 residues. V was shortened by 6 bases and J by 0 bases, with 15 bases between the two germline ends. CDR3 sequence: CASSPLYRGSYEQYF. CDR3 DNA: TGTGCCAGCAGCCCACTCTATCGGGGCTCCTACGAGCAGTACTTC.

This clone was counted once. The chain has TRBV21-1 and TRBJ2-2; TRBD2 is the table's D call and was not checked against the DNA. TRBV21-1 is flagged as a pseudogene. The CDR3 sequence is 17 residues long. CDR3 sequence reads: CASTKEPGVPNTGELFF. CDR3 nucleotide sequence: TGTGCCAGCACCAAGGAGCCCGGGGTTCCTAACACCGGGGAGCTGTTTTTT.

V is TRBV29-1 and J is TRBJ2-3; 10 nucleotides match TRBD1. The CDR3 covers 15 residues. Germline CDR1 and CDR2: SQVTM and ANQGSEA. The V gene end was trimmed by 6 bases and the J gene end by 2 bases; junction bases not matched to a gene: 8. The CDR3: CSVVKTGGVTDTQYF. CDR3 bases: TGCAGCGTCGTAAAGACAGGGGGCGTCACAGATACGCAGTATTTT.

V usage is TRBV28 and J usage is TRBJ1-2, with D hard to call. V was trimmed by 2 bases and J by 4 bases, leaving 14 bases between them. CDR3 size: 15 residues. In germline, CDR1 is MDHEN, CDR2 SYDVKM. In DNA, the CDR3 is TGTGCCAGCAGTTTAATGTCGGGAGGCGGCTATGGCTACACCTTC. It yields the protein CASSLMSGGGYGYTF.

This clone was counted a single time. The rearrangement uses TRBV9 and TRBJ2-3, with D maybe TRBD2 (7 bases). Trimming removed 4 bases from V and 1 base from J, with 16 bases in between. CDR3 size: 16 residues. CDR1 is SGDLS, CDR2 YYNGEE, per germline. The CDR3 loop reads CASSIGSGGGTDTQYF. Written as DNA, the CDR3 is TGTGCCAGCAGCATCGGCTCGGGGGGCGGCACAGATACGCAGTATTTT.

The rearrangement joins TRBV7-2 to TRBJ1-1; D is unclear. The CDR3 length is 14 residues. V was trimmed by 2 bases and J by 6 bases, leaving 13 bases between them. Germline CDR1 and CDR2: SGHTA and FQGNSA. The CDR3, as DNA: TGTGCCAGCAGCTTATTGGTAGAACTGGCTGAAGCTTTCTTT. It specifies CASSLLVELAEAFF.

The chain joins TRBV9 to TRBJ2-2; 10 bases fit TRBD1. The J call may be wrong; the DNA end is better matched by TRBJ1-3. Per the germline V gene, CDR1 is SGDLS and CDR2 is YYNGEE. This CDR3 region has 16 residues. The CDR3 bases are TGTGCCAGCAGCCCGGGACAGGGGCGCTCTGGAAACACCATATATTTT. Amino acid sequence: CASSPGQGRSGNTIYF.

This chain connects TRBV15 to TRBJ2-7; 7 positions agree with TRBD2. Germline V gene lookup returns CDR1 LNHNV and CDR2 YYDKDF (reference sequence). The CDR3 runs to 14 residues. J gave up 4 bases and V 0 bases, and 3 bases lay outside the gene matches. The CDR3 DNA follows: TGTGCCACCAGCAGAGAGGGGGGGGAGTACGAGCAGTACTTC. Its translation: CATSREGGEYEQYF.

This clone occurred a few times. The V call is TRBV5-1, the J call TRBJ1-2, with TRBD1 identical over 7 bases. This CDR3 spans 15 amino acids. The germline gives CDR1 SGHRS, CDR2 YFSETQ. With 0 bases clipped from V and 2 bases from J, the junction kept 4 bases outside the gene matches. The CDR3 loop reads CASSLATGANYGYTF. CDR3 in DNA: TGCGCCAGCAGCTTGGCTACAGGGGCCAACTATGGCTACACCTTC. The whole variable domain, filled in from reference TRBV5-1 and TRBJ1-2, reads KAGVTQTPRYLIKTRGQQVTLSCSPISGHRSVSWYQQTPGQGLQFLFEYFSETQRNKGNFPGRFSGRQFSNSRSEMNVSTLELGDSALYLCASSLATGANYGYTFGSGTRLTVV.

J is TRBJ2-3 and V is TRBV5-5; D may be TRBD2 (6 bases). The CDR3 loop spans 13 amino acids. Trimming pared 7 bases from V and 3 bases from J, leaving 12 bases between. Germline values: CDR1 SGHKS, CDR2 YYEKEE (reference sequence). The CDR3 sequence: CASFVAGTDTQYF. For the CDR3, the DNA is TGTGCCAGCTTTGTGGCGGGAACAGATACGCAGTATTTT.

This clone was observed a single time. This chain joins TRBV15 and TRBJ2-6; unclear D gene. Per germline, CDR1 LNHNV and CDR2 YYDKDF (reference sequence). V shed 5 bases and J shed 0 bases, with 5 bases lying between them. The CDR3 extends over 14 amino acids. The CDR3 DNA is TGTGCCACCAGCCGGGTCTCTGGGGCCAACGTCCTGACTTTC. It translates to CATSRVSGANVLTF.

This chain connects TRBV5-1 to TRBJ1-2, with D tentatively TRBD1 (6 bases). V was trimmed by 0 bases and J by 4 bases, leaving 13 bases between them. CDR1 SGHRS and CDR2 YFSETQ come from the germline V gene. The CDR3 runs to 15 residues. The CDR3 sequence: CASSLGGQVSYGYTF. CDR3 bases: TGCGCCAGCAGCTTGGGGGGGCAGGTATCCTATGGCTACACCTTC. The complete variable domain, with remaining parts taken from reference TRBV5-1 and TRBJ1-2, reads KAGVTQTPRYLIKTRGQQVTLSCSPISGHRSVSWYQQTPGQGLQFLFEYFSETQRNKGNFPGRFSGRQFSNSRSEMNVSTLELGDSALYLCASSLGGQVSYGYTFGSGTRLTVV.

The rearrangement joins TRBV24-1 to TRBJ2-5; D is perhaps TRBD1 (5 bases). Germline CDR1 is KGHDR and CDR2 is SFDVKD. Trimming pared 4 bases from V and 4 bases from J, leaving 18 bases between. The CDR3 spans 16 residues. CDR3 in DNA: TGTGCCACCAGTGACGCTACTCCCAGGGTCGGAGAGACCCAGTACTTC. Translated: CATSDATPRVGETQYF.

In this sample, this clone turned up once. The CDR3 nucleotides are TGTGCCAGCAGCTACGCCGGGACAGGGAGGGAGACCCAGTACTTC. Protein product: CASSYAGTGRETQYF. V gene TRBV6-5 combines with J gene TRBJ2-5; 9 nucleotides agree with TRBD1. The CDR3 is 15 amino acids. V gave up 6 bases and J gave up 5 bases; unmatched junction bases: 10. Germline V gene data show CDR1 as MNHEY and CDR2 as SVGAGI.

This clone was detected a few times. V is TRBV7-2 and J is TRBJ1-4; 10 positions match TRBD1. The CDR3 runs 19 residues. Trimming cost V 4 bases and J 2 bases; bases outside gene matches: 13. CDR1 and CDR2 from the germline V gene are SGHTA and FQGNSA. The CDR3 region has the DNA TGTGCCAGCAGCTCCCCGGCGGGACAGGGGCTCCCGACTAATGAAAAACTGTTTTTT. As protein: CASSSPAGQGLPTNEKLFF.

The chain is built from TRBV11-1 and TRBJ2-1; possible D gene TRBD1, 6 bases. The CDR3 loop spans 15 amino acids. The V end lost 5 bases, the J end lost 7 bases, and 18 bases lay between the germline ends. Germline values: CDR1 SGHAT, CDR2 FQDESV (reference sequence). CDR3 protein: CASSGGQGFSNEQFF. CDR3 DNA sequence: TGTGCCAGCAGCGGCGGTCAGGGGTTTTCGAATGAGCAGTTCTTC. Using reference TRBV11-1 and TRBJ2-1 for the parts outside the CDR3, the full variable domain is EAEVAQSPRYKITEKSQAVAFWCDPISGHATLYWYRQILGQGPELLVQFQDESVVDDSQLPKDRFSAERLKGVDSTLKIQPAELGDSAMYLCASSGGQGFSNEQFFGPGTRLTVL.

The chain is built from TRBV5-1 and TRBJ2-3; 8 bases map to TRBD2. The germline V gene encodes CDR1 SGHRS and CDR2 YFSETQ. Losses at the gene ends were 6 bases for V and 3 bases for J; bases not matched to a gene: 6. The CDR3 totals 14 residues. The CDR3 DNA sequence: TGCGCCAGCATAGCGGGGCCCCGGACAGATACGCAGTATTTT. Protein: CASIAGPRTDTQYF. The full variable domain, with the rest looked up from reference TRBV5-1 and TRBJ2-3, is KAGVTQTPRYLIKTRGQQVTLSCSPISGHRSVSWYQQTPGQGLQFLFEYFSETQRNKGNFPGRFSGRQFSNSRSEMNVSTLELGDSALYLCASIAGPRTDTQYFGPGTRLTVL.

CDR3 sequence (DNA): TGTGCCAGTAGCCCTAACCGTTTCGAGCAGTACTTC. Its translation: CASSPNRFEQYF. V is TRBV19 and J is TRBJ2-7; D uncertain. The V end was cut by 6 bases, the J end by 6 bases, with 12 bases between. This CDR3 has 12 residues. Germline CDR1 reads LNHDA; CDR2 reads SQIVND (reference sequence).